This T cell receptor beta chain was retrieved from a study of blood T cell repertoires in COVID-19. Study summary: The origin of the acute and convalescent COVID-19 samples was the United States, Italy and Spain.

Each recovered donor of Cohort 3 presented with two negative PCRs, clearance, or symptom resolution. This table comes from immunoSEQ multiplex PCR, and its TCRdb copy is limited to in-frame clones, with some not included. The sample carries 170,000 or so clones, roughly 85% recorded once. This receptor was obtained from a man aged 35 to 55 who had recovered from COVID-19. The sequencing sample was made of PBMCs or T cells enriched from blood (not recorded which).

The CDR3 reads CASSYSPGQPYGYTF. The CDR3 coding sequence is TGTGCCAGCAGTTACTCGCCTGGACAGCCCTATGGCTACACCTTC. The J gene is TRBJ1-2, the V gene TRBV6-5; maybe TRBD1 (6 bases). From germline, CDR1 is MNHEY and CDR2 SVGAGI. This CDR3 has 15 amino acids. Deletions cut 0 bases from V and 4 bases from J, with 12 bases between.